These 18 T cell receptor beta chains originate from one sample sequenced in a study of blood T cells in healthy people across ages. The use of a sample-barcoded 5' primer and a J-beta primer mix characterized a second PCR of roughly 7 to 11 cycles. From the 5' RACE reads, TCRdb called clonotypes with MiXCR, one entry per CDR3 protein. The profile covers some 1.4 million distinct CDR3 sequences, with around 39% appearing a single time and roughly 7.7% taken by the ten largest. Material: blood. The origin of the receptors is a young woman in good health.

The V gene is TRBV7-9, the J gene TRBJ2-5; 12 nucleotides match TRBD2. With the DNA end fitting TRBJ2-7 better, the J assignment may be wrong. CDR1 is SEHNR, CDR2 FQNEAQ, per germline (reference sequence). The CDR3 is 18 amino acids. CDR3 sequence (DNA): TGTGCCAGCAGCTCAGAGGGCCTAGCGGGAGGGTTGGTAGGCGAGCAGTACTTC. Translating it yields CASSSEGLAGGLVGEQYF.

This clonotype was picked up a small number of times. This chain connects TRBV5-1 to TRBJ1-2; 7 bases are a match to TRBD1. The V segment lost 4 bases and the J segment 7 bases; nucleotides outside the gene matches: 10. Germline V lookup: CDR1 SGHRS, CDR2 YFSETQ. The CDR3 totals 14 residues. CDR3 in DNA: TGCGCCAGCAGCCCAAATAAGGGGGCGAGTGGCTACACCTTC. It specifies CASSPNKGASGYTF.

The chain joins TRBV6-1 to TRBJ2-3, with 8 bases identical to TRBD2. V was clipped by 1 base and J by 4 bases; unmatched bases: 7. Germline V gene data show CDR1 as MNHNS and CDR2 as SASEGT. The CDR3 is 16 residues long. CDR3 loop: CASSEVGTRVSDTQYF. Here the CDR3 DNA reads TGTGCCAGCAGTGAAGTGGGGACTAGGGTTTCAGATACGCAGTATTTT.

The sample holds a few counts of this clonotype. The CDR3 is CASSKANYGYTF. DNA of the CDR3: TGCGCCAGCAGCAAGGCGAACTATGGCTACACCTTC. J is TRBJ1-2 and V is TRBV5-1, with no clear D. The V gene's germline CDR1 is SGHRS and CDR2 YFSETQ. Trimming left V 4 bases short and J 2 bases short, with 6 bases between. The CDR3 is 12 amino acids.

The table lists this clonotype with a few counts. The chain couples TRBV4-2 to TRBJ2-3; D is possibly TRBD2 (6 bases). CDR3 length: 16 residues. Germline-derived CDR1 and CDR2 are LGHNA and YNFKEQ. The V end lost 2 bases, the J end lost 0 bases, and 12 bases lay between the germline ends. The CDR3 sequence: CASSQTGGLSTDTQYF. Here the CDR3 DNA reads TGTGCCAGCAGCCAAACCGGGGGACTTAGCACAGATACGCAGTATTTT.

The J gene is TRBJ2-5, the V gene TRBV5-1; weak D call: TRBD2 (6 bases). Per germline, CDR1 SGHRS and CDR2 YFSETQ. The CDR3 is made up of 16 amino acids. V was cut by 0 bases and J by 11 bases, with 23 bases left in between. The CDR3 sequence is CASSLAGTQIGNEQYF. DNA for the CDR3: TGCGCCAGCAGCTTGGCCGGGACTCAGATAGGGAATGAGCAGTACTTC.

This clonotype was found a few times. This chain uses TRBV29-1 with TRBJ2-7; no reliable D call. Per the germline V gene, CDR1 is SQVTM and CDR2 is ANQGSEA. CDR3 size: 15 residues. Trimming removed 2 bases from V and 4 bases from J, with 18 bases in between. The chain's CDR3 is CSVEKVVQSNYEQYF. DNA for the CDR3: TGCAGCGTTGAAAAGGTAGTACAGTCGAATTACGAGCAGTACTTC.

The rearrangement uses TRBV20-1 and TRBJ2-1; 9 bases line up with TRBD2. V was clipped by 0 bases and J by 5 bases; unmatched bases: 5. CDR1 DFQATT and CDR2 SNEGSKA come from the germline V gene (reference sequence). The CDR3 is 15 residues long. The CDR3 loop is CSARDPRLADNEQFF. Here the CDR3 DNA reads TGCAGTGCTAGAGATCCCCGACTAGCGGACAATGAGCAGTTCTTC.

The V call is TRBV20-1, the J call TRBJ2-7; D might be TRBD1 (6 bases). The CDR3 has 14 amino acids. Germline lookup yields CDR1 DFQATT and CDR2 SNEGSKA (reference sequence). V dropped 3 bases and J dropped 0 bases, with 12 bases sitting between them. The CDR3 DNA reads TGCAGTGCTAGTCGGTGGGACACCTCCTACGAGCAGTACTTC. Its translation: CSASRWDTSYEQYF.

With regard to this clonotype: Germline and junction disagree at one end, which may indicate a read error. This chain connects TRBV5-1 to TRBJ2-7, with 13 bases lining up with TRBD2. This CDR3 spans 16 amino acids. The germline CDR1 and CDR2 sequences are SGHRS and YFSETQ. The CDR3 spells CTSSLGTSGIVHEQYF. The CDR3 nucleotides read TGCACCAGCAGCTTGGGGACTAGCGGGATAGTCCACGAGCAGTACTTC.

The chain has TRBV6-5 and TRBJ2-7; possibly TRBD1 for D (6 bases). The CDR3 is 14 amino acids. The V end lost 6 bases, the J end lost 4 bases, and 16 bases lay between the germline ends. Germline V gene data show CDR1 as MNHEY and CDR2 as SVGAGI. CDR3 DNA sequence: TGTGCCAGCAGCAAACAGGGAAGGACGTACGAGCAGTACTTC. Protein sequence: CASSKQGRTYEQYF.

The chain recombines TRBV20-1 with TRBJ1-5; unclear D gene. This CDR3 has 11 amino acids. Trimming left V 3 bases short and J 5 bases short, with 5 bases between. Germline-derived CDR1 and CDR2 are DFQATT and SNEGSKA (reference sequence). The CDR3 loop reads CSASGDQPQHF. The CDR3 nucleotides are TGCAGTGCTAGCGGGGATCAGCCCCAGCATTTT.

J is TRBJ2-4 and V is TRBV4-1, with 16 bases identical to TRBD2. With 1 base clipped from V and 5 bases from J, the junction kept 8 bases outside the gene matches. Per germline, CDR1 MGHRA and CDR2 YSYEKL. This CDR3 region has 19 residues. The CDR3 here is CASSQGGTSGRVVENIQYF. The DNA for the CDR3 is TGCGCCAGCAGCCAAGGGGGGACTAGCGGGAGGGTAGTCGAAAACATTCAGTACTTC.

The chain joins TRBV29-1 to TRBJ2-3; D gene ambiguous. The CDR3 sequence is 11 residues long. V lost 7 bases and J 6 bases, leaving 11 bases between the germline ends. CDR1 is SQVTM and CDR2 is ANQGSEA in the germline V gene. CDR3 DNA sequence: TGCAGCGGTCCCCTTCCGGATACGCAGTATTTT. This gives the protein CSGPLPDTQYF.

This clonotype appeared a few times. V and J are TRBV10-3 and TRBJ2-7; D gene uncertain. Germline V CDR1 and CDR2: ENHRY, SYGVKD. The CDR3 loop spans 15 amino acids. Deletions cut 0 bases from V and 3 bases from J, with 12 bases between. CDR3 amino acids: CAISESGRRNYEQYF. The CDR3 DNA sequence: TGTGCCATCAGTGAGTCAGGTCGGAGAAACTACGAGCAGTACTTC.

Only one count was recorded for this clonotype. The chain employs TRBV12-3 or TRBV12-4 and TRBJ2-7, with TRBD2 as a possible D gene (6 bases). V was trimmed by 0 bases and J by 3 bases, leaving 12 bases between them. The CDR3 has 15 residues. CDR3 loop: CASSLAVARGYEQYF. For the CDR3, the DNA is TGTGCCAGCAGTTTAGCGGTTGCGCGGGGCTACGAGCAGTACTTC.

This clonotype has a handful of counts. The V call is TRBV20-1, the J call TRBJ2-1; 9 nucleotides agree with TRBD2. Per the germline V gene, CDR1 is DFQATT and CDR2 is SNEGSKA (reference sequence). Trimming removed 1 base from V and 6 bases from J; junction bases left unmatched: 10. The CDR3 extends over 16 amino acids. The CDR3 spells CSARAPGSGSSNEQFF. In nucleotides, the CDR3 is TGCAGTGCTAGAGCCCCGGGTAGCGGGAGTAGCAATGAGCAGTTCTTC.

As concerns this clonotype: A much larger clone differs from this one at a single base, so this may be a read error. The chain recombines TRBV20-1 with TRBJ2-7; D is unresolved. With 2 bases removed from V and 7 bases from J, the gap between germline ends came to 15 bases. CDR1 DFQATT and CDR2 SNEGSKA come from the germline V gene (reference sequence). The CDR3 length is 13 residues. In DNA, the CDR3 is TGCAGTGCTAGACTACAGTCCTACAATGAGCAGTACTTC. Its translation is CSARLQSYNEQYF.